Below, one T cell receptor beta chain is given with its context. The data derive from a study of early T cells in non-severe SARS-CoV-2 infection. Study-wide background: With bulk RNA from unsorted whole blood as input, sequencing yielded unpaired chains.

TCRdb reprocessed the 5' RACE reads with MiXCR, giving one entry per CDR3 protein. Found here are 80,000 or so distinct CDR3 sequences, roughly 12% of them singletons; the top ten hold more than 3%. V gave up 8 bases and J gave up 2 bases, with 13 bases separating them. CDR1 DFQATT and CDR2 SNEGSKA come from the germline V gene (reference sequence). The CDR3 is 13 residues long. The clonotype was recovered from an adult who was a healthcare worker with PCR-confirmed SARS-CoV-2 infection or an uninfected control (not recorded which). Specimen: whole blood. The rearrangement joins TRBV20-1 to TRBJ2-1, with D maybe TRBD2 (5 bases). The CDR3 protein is CSLTRRTYNEQFF. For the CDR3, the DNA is TGCAGTCTTACCAGGAGGACCTACAATGAGCAGTTCTTC.